The 17 T cell receptor beta chains presented below share a single source sample, sequenced in a study of T cell responses to AZD1222 COVID-19 vaccine. Sequencing was performed with immunoSEQ multiplex PCR; in TCRdb, only in-frame clones are kept and a portion is missing. Of about 130,000 clones in the sample, under 95% were seen once. The specimen comprised peripheral blood, sampled 28 days after the second AZD1222 dose. The receptors here all came from an adult who received the AZD1222 COVID-19 vaccine.

V is TRBV6-4 and J is TRBJ2-3, with 8 bases identical to TRBD1. The CDR3 extends over 13 amino acids. The ends lost 9 bases at V and 4 bases at J; junction bases unmatched: 6. CDR1 is MRHNA and CDR2 is SNTAGT in the germline V gene. Here the CDR3 DNA reads TGTGCCAGTGGGACAGGTGATGCAGATACGCAGTATTTT. Protein: CASGTGDADTQYF.

This rearrangement joins TRBV5-1 to TRBJ2-3; TRBD2 aligns across 7 bases. This CDR3 contains 15 residues. The V segment lost 7 bases and the J segment 5 bases; nucleotides outside the gene matches: 13. CDR1 and CDR2 (germline): SGHRS, YFSETQ. CDR3 in amino acids: CASGRGLVDLDTQYF. The CDR3 region has the DNA TGCGCCAGCGGAAGAGGACTAGTCGATTTAGATACGCAGTATTTT. Supplemented by reference TRBV5-1 and TRBJ2-3, the full variable domain reads KAGVTQTPRYLIKTRGQQVTLSCSPISGHRSVSWYQQTPGQGLQFLFEYFSETQRNKGNFPGRFSGRQFSNSRSEMNVSTLELGDSALYLCASGRGLVDLDTQYFGPGTRLTVL.

The chain links TRBV28 to TRBJ2-4, with TRBD1 matching 7 bases. The CDR3 is made up of 14 amino acids. Unmatched junction bases numbered 9, after V lost 7 bases and J lost 6 bases. Looked up from germline, CDR1 is MDHEN and CDR2 is SYDVKM. The CDR3 sequence: CASIEGTAPNIQYF. CDR3 nucleotide sequence: TGTGCCAGCATTGAAGGGACAGCACCAAACATTCAGTACTTC. The complete variable domain, with remaining parts taken from reference TRBV28 and TRBJ2-4, reads DVKVTQSSRYLVKRTGEKVFLECVQDMDHENMFWYRQDPGLGLRLIYFSYDVKMKEKGDIPEGYSVSREKKERFSLILESASTNQTSMYLCASIEGTAPNIQYFGAGTRLSVL.

The chain employs TRBV30 and TRBJ1-3, with D hard to call. Germline V gene data show CDR1 as GTSNPN and CDR2 as SVGIG (reference sequence). The CDR3 runs to 14 residues. V gave up 2 bases and J gave up 0 bases, with 8 bases separating them. As DNA, the CDR3 is TGTGCCTGGAGTCGCGGGGTCTCTGGAAACACCATATATTTT. It is translated as CAWSRGVSGNTIYF.

The chain links TRBV7-9 to TRBJ2-2; TRBD1 matches at 8 bases. This CDR3 is built from 17 residues. Per the germline V gene, CDR1 is SEHNR and CDR2 is FQNEAQ (reference sequence). The trim removed 10 bases at V and 0 bases at J, leaving 13 bases unmatched. In DNA form, the CDR3 reads TGTGCCACCCCAGGCAGGGGGCCGTTCGCGAACACCGGGGAGCTGTTTTTT. Its translation is CATPGRGPFANTGELFF.

V is TRBV23-1 and J is TRBJ2-7; unclear D gene. TRBV23-1 carries the ORF label, with uncertain function. This CDR3 has 16 amino acids. The ends were cut back, 1 base at V and 0 bases at J, with 13 bases in the middle. The CDR3 reads CASSQFRTQSSYEQYF. As DNA, the CDR3 is TGCGCCAGCAGTCAATTCAGGACCCAAAGCTCCTACGAGCAGTACTTC.

This chain uses TRBV3-1 (or the pseudogene TRBV3-2) with TRBJ1-1, with 8 nucleotides matching TRBD1. The junction had 3 bases not matched to a gene; V was cut back by 2 bases and J by 7 bases. The CDR3 spans 13 residues. Germline lookup yields CDR1 LGHDT and CDR2 YNNKEL (reference sequence). CDR3 bases: TGTGCCAGCAGCCAACAGGGGGCGGGTGAAGCTTTCTTT. As protein: CASSQQGAGEAFF.

The rearrangement joins TRBV3-1 (or the pseudogene TRBV3-2) to TRBJ1-4; TRBD1 is a possible D gene (6 bases). Trimming took off 5 bases at V and 5 bases at J, with 12 bases between the two ends. The CDR3 is made up of 14 amino acids. Germline V gene lookup returns CDR1 LGHDT and CDR2 YNNKEL (reference sequence). As DNA, the CDR3 is TGTGCCAGCAGCTTCGACAGGTTCAATGAAAAACTGTTTTTT. It is translated as CASSFDRFNEKLFF.

The V gene is TRBV27, the J gene TRBJ2-1, with 11 positions matching TRBD2. In germline, CDR1 is MNHEY, CDR2 SMNVEV (reference sequence). V shed 4 bases and J 2 bases; nucleotides not matched to a gene: 4. The CDR3 sequence is 16 residues long. The CDR3: CASSWVAGGPYNEQFF. CDR3 DNA: TGTGCCAGCAGTTGGGTAGCGGGAGGGCCCTACAATGAGCAGTTCTTC.

V and J are TRBV5-6 and TRBJ2-5, with D unclear. The CDR3 covers 13 residues. Trimming pared 0 bases from V and 4 bases from J, leaving 7 bases between. Germline lookup yields CDR1 SGHDT and CDR2 YYEEEE. The CDR3, as DNA: TGTGCCAGCAGCTTGGAGGCCTCAGAGACCCAGTACTTC. Translation: CASSLEASETQYF.

With regard to this clone: This sample also contains other DNA sequences that code for the same CDR3. The chain has TRBV20-1 and TRBJ2-5; D may be TRBD1 or TRBD2 (5 bases each). CDR1 and CDR2 from the germline V gene are DFQATT and SNEGSKA (reference sequence). The CDR3 loop spans 11 amino acids. With 5 bases removed from V and 4 bases from J, the gap between germline ends came to 8 bases. In DNA, the CDR3 is TGCAGTGCTGGGGGAAGAGAGACCCAGTACTTC. Amino acid sequence: CSAGGRETQYF.

The table lists this clone with a few counts. The rearrangement joins TRBV29-1 to TRBJ1-1; D is perhaps TRBD1 (5 bases). The germline V gene encodes CDR1 SQVTM and CDR2 ANQGSEA. Trimming shortened V by 3 bases and J by 1 base, and 12 bases separated the two germline ends. CDR3 length: 14 amino acids. CDR3 in amino acids: CSVDYGATNTEAFF. The CDR3 DNA reads TGCAGCGTTGATTATGGGGCCACGAACACTGAAGCTTTCTTT.

The genes are TRBV7-9 and TRBJ2-3; TRBD2 matches 11 bases. CDR3 length: 15 amino acids. The germline CDR1 and CDR2 sequences are SEHNR and FQNEAQ (reference sequence). V was clipped by 5 bases and J by 8 bases; unmatched bases: 9. CDR3 in DNA: TGTGCCAGCAGCCTCTTAGCGGGGGGGTCGGGTACGCAGTATTTT. This codes for CASSLLAGGSGTQYF.

V usage is TRBV30 and J usage is TRBJ2-5, with D maybe TRBD2 (5 bases). There are 14 residues in the CDR3. Germline V gives CDR1 GTSNPN, CDR2 SVGIG (reference sequence). Trimming took off 1 base at V and 1 base at J, with 10 bases between the two ends. DNA of the CDR3: TGTGCCTGGAGTGGGACTTGGGCCCAAGAGACCCAGTACTTC. It encodes CAWSGTWAQETQYF.

The chain carries TRBV29-1 and TRBJ1-1; 7 bases match TRBD1. This CDR3 has 14 amino acids. Trimming at V came to 1 base and at J to 5 bases, leaving 7 bases not matched to a gene. The germline CDR1 and CDR2 sequences are SQVTM and ANQGSEA. CDR3 nucleotide sequence: TGCAGCGTTGAAGTTCGGCCAGGGGGGACTGAAGCTTTCTTT. Protein: CSVEVRPGGTEAFF.

The chain has TRBV19 and TRBJ1-4; D perhaps matches TRBD1 (6 bases). The V end was cut by 2 bases, the J end by 12 bases, with 19 bases between. The CDR3 runs to 15 residues. Germline lookup yields CDR1 LNHDA and CDR2 SQIVND (reference sequence). This CDR3 reads CASSIMPGQGLELFF. DNA for the CDR3: TGTGCCAGTAGTATAATGCCGGGCCAGGGGTTGGAACTGTTTTTT.

The chain recombines TRBV4-2 with TRBJ2-5; TRBD2 aligns across 11 bases. The CDR3 is 18 amino acids. Germline trimming cut 1 base from V and 5 bases from J; bases unmatched to any gene: 12. CDR1 and CDR2 from the germline V gene are LGHNA and YNFKEQ. The CDR3 nucleotides are TGTGCCAGCAGCCAAGGGCCCCAACTAGCGGGAGACCGGGAGACCCAGTACTTC. It is translated as CASSQGPQLAGDRETQYF.